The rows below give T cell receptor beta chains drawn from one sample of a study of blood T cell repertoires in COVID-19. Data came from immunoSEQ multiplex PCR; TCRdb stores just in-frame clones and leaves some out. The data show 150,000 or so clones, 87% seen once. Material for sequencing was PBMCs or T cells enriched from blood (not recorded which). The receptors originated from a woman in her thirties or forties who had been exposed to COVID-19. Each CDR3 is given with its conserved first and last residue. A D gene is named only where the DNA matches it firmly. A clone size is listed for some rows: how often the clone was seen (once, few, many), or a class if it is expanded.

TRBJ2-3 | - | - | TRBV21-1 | TGTGCCAGCAGCAAAGGGAACAGGGGCCCCCCCACAGATACGCAGTATTTT | CASSKGNRGPPTDTQYF
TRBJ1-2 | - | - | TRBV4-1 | TGCGCCAGCAGCCAGCCCGGGGATTATGGCTACACCTTC | CASSQPGDYGYTF
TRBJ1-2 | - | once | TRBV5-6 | TGTGCCAGCAGCCGGGACTATGGCTACACCTTC | CASSRDYGYTF
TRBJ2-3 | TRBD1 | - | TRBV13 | TGTGCCAGCAGCTTTCGTCGGACAGGGGCCTCAGATACGCAGTATTTT | CASSFRRTGASDTQYF
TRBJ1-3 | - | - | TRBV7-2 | TGTGCCAGCAGCTCGTCGTTCTACTCTGGAAACACCATATATTTT | CASSSSFYSGNTIYF
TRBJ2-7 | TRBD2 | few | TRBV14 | TGTGCCAGCAGCCCGACCGGGCGGGGGACCTACGAGCAGTACTTC | CASSPTGRGTYEQYF
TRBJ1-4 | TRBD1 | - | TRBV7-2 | TGTGCCAGCAGCCTCCAGACAGGGCCTGAAAAACTGTTTTTT | CASSLQTGPEKLFF
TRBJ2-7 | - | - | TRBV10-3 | TGTGCCATCAGAAGCGACGGGGCCTACGAGCAGTACTTC | CAIRSDGAYEQYF
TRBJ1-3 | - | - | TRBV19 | TGTGCCAGTAGTAGATTAGGCGGTGCCTCTGGAAACACCATATATTTT | CASSRLGGASGNTIYF
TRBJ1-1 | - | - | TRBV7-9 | TGTGCCAGCAGCTTGACATCGAACACTGAAGCTTTCTTT | CASSLTSNTEAFF
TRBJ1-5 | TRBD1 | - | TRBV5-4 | TGTGCCAGCAGCTTCCAGGGGGAAAATCAGCCCCAGCATTTT | CASSFQGENQPQHF
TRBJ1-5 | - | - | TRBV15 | TGTGCCACCAGCAGAGATCGGGATCAGCCCCAGCATTTT | CATSRDRDQPQHF
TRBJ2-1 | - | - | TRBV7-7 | TGTGCCAGCAGCTTAGCGTCGGGGGTACCCAATGAGCAGTTCTTC | CASSLASGVPNEQFF
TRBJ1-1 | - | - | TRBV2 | TGTGCCAGCAACCGATGGGGCAGAGAGGAAGCTTTCTTT | CASNRWGREEAFF
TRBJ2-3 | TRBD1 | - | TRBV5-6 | TGTGCCAGCAGCTTGCCCAGGACAGGGGATACGCAGTATTTT | CASSLPRTGDTQYF
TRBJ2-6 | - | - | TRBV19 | TGTGCCAGTAGTATAGAGTCTCCGGGTTCTGTCTCTGGGGCCAACGTCCTGACTTTC | CASSIESPGSVSGANVLTF
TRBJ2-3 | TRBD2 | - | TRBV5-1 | TGCGCCAGCAGCCCCGGGACTAGCGGGGGCCTAAGCAGCACAGATACGCAGTATTTT | CASSPGTSGGLSSTDTQYF
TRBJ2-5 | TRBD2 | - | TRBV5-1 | TGCGCCAGCAGCTCGTCGGGGAGCGGGAGCGGAGAGACCCAGTACTTC | CASSSSGSGSGETQYF
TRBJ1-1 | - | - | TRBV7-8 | TGTGCCAGCAGCTTAGAGGGGGTTGGCACTGAAGCTTTCTTT | CASSLEGVGTEAFF
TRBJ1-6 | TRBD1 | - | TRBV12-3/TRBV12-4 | TGTGCCACACGGGACAGAGGAATTTCACCCCTCCACTTT | CATRDRGISPLHF
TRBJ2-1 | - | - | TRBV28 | TGTGCCAGCAGTTTAGTAGTGGGGAGTGGATACAATGAGCAGTTCTTC | CASSLVVGSGYNEQFF
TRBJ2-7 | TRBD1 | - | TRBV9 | TGTGCCAGCAGCGTAGACAGGGGTCACTACGAGCAGTACTTC | CASSVDRGHYEQYF
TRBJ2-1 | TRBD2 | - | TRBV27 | TGTGCCAGCAGCTCGCGGACTAGCGCCTCATGGAATGAGCAGTTCTTC | CASSSRTSASWNEQFF
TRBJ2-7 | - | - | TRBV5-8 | TGTGCCAGCCGCCTTTACAATCCCCAGAACGAGCAGTACTTC | CASRLYNPQNEQYF
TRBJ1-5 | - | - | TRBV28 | TGTGCCAGCAGTTCGCGCAGGGTTGGCAATCAGCCCCAGCATTTT | CASSSRRVGNQPQHF
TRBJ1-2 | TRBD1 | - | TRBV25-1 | TGTGCCAGCATTCTTACAGGGGCATATGGCTACACCTTC | CASILTGAYGYTF
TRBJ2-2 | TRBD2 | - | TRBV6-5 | TGTGCCCTTACGGGACTAGTGGTCACCGGGGAGCTGTTTTTT | CALTGLVVTGELFF
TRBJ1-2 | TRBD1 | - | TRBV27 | TGTGCCAGCAGTTTATCGAAGGGACAGATTTATGGCTACACCTTC | CASSLSKGQIYGYTF
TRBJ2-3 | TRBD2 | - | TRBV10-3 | TGTGCCATCGCATCTCCTAGCGGGACCAGCACAGATACGCAGTATTTT | CAIASPSGTSTDTQYF
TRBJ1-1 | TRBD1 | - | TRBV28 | TGTGCCAGCAGTCCTTTGGACAGGAGGAACACTGAAGCTTTCTTT | CASSPLDRRNTEAFF
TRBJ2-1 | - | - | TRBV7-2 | TGTGCCAGCAGCTACCTTTCGAGACAGGGAGGCGATGAGCAGTTCTTC | CASSYLSRQGGDEQFF
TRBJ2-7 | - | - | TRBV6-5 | TGCCGCCGCGCGAGGAGCTCCTACGAGCAGTACTTC | CRRARSSYEQYF
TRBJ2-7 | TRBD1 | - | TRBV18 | TGTGCCAGCTCACCTAACCCGGGACAGGGACTCGGGGAGCAGTACTTC | CASSPNPGQGLGEQYF